This T cell receptor (beta chain) derives from a study of blood T cell repertoires in COVID-19. About the research overall: Whether acute or convalescent, the COVID-19 samples came from the United States, Italy and Spain. PBMCs, B-cell-depleted T cells, or T cells were the source of the cDNA or gDNA that made up the material.

In the original workflow: Using reference gene primer amplification, nucleated cell counts were estimated. Measured with immunoSEQ multiplex PCR; TCRdb has only the in-frame clones, and not every one. V and J calls and clone size follow that table, whereas D and trimming were derived from the DNA. The repertoire holds some 150,000 clones, around four fifths seen once, with 4.5% to 5.5% in the top ten. The V segment lost 0 bases and the J segment 4 bases; nucleotides outside the gene matches: 3. The CDR3 is 15 residues long. The chain is built from TRBV5-3 and TRBJ2-1; 8 bases line up with TRBD2. TRBV5-3 is classed as an ORF, of uncertain function. Sequenced sample: peripheral blood. The origin of this receptor is a human donor in a cohort sampled during active COVID-19. For the CDR3, the DNA is TGTGCCAGAAGCTTGGAACTAGCGGAGTACAATGAGCAGTTCTTC. Its protein product is CARSLELAEYNEQFF.